The rows below give T cell receptor beta chains drawn from one sample of a study of T-cell memory formation after mild COVID-19. TCRdb re-analysed the 5' RACE reads in MiXCR, keeping a single row per CDR3 protein. The sample consists of 250,000 to 350,000 distinct CDR3 sequences, around 19% of them appearing once. The sample taken for sequencing was PBMCs or a T cell subset sorted from them (not recorded which). All receptors derive from a man younger than 35 who had mild COVID-19 (a few samples of this study predate the infection). Cell type and time point are not known. CDR3s include the opening cysteine and the closing phenylalanine or tryptophan. A D gene is named only where the DNA matches it firmly. Clone size is not always given. Where it is, it says once, few, many or a class for expanded clones.

NA | TRBJ1-2 | TRBV4-3 | few | TGCGCCAGCAGCCTAGGAAATCTCCGTGGCTACACCTTC | CASSLGNLRGYTF
TRBD1 | TRBJ1-5 | TRBV20-1 | NA | TGCAGTGCTACCGGACAGGGAAATAGCAATCAGCCCCAGCATTTT | CSATGQGNSNQPQHF
NA | TRBJ2-7 | TRBV30 | many | TGTGCCTGGGGGGACGCCTACGAGCAGTACTTC | CAWGDAYEQYF
TRBD1 | TRBJ1-1 | TRBV2 | NA | TGTGCCAGCAGTGAGGAAATGGACAGGGGGAACACTGAAGCTTTCTTT | CASSEEMDRGNTEAFF
NA | TRBJ1-1 | TRBV6-2/TRBV6-3 | NA | TGTGCCAGCAAAAAAGACATTTCAATGAACACTGAAGCTTTCTTT | CASKKDISMNTEAFF
TRBD1 | TRBJ2-7 | TRBV28 | NA | TGTGCCACGGCCCGACAGGGGGGATACGAGCAGTACTTC | CATARQGGYEQYF
NA | TRBJ1-1 | TRBV6-5 | few | TGTGCCAGCAGTTCTCTTACGACACCGAACACTGAAGCTTTCTTT | CASSSLTTPNTEAFF
TRBD1 | TRBJ2-1 | TRBV7-6 | NA | TGTGCCAGCAGCTCGACCCAGGGGGCAGATGAGCAGTTCTTC | CASSSTQGADEQFF
NA | TRBJ1-2 | TRBV12-3/TRBV12-4 | NA | TGTGCCAGCAGTGAAGACTTCTATGGCTACACCTTC | CASSEDFYGYTF
TRBD2 | TRBJ2-3 | TRBV5-1 | NA | TGCGCCAGCATCCCCTCCGGGGCTAGCGGAACGGATACGCAGTATTTT | CASIPSGASGTDTQYF